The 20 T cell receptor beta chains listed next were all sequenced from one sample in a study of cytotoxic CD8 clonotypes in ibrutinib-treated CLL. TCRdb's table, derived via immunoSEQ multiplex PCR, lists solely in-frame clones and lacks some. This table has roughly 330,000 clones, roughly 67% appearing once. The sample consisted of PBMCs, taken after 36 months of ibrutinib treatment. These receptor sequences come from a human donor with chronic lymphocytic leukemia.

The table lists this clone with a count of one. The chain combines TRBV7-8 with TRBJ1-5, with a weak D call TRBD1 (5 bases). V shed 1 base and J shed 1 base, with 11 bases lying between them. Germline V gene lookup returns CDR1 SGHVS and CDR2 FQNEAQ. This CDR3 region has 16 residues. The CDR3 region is CASSLEAGTSNQPQHF. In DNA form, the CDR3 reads TGTGCCAGCAGCTTAGAGGCAGGGACCAGCAATCAGCCCCAGCATTTT.

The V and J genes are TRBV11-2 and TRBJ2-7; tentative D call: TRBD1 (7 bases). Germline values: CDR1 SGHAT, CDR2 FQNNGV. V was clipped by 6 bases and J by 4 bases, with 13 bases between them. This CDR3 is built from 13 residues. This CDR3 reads CASRSGGQYEQYF. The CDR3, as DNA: TGTGCCAGCAGGTCAGGGGGGCAGTACGAGCAGTACTTC.

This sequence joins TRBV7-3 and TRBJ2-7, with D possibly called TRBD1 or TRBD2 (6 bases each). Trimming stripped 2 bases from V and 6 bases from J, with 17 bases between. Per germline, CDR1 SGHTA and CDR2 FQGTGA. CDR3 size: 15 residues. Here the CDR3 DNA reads TGTGCCAGCAGCTTAGTGGGGGGCCCCTCGCTCGAGCAGTACTTC. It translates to CASSLVGGPSLEQYF.

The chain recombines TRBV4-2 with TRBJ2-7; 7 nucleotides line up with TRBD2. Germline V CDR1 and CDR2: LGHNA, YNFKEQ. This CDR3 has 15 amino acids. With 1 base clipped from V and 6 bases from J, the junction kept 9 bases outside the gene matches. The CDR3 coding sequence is TGTGCCAGCAGCCAAGCATCCGCGGGGGAAGGCGAGCAGTACTTC. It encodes CASSQASAGEGEQYF.

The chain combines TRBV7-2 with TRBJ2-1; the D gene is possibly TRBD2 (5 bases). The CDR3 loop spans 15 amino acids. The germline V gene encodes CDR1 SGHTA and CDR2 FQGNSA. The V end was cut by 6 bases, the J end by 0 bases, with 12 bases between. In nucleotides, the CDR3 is TGTGCCAGCAGTCCCAGGAGGAGCTCCTACAATGAGCAGTTCTTC. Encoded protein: CASSPRRSSYNEQFF.

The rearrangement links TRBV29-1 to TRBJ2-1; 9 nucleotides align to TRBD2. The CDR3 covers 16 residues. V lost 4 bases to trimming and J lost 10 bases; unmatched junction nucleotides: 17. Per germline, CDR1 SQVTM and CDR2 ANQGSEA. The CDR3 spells CSVVGGNPSSGIEQFF. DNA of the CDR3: TGCAGCGTTGTTGGCGGCAACCCATCTAGCGGGATAGAGCAGTTCTTC.

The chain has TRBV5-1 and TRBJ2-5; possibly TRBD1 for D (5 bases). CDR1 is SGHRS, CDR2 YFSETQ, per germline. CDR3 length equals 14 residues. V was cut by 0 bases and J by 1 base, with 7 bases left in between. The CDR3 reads CASSLGQSQETQYF. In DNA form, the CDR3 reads TGCGCCAGCAGCTTGGGACAGAGCCAAGAGACCCAGTACTTC.

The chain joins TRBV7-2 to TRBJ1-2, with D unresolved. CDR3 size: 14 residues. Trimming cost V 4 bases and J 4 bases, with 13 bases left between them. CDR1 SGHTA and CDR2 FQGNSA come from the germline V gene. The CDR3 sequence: CASSSGSRGYGYTF. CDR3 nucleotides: TGTGCCAGCAGCTCCGGCAGCCGCGGCTATGGCTACACCTTC.

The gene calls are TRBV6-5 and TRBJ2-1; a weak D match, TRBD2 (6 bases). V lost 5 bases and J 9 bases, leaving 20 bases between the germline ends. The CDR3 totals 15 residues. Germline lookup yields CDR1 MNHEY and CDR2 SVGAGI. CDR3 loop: CASSPAGRGSSEQFF. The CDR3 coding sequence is TGTGCCAGCAGTCCGGCGGGAAGGGGTTCCAGTGAGCAGTTCTTC.

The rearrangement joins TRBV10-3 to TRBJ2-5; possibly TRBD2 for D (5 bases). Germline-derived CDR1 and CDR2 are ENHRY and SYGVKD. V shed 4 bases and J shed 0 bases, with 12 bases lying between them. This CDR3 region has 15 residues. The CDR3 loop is CAISGSDTYQETQYF. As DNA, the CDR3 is TGTGCCATCAGTGGTAGCGACACCTACCAAGAGACCCAGTACTTC.

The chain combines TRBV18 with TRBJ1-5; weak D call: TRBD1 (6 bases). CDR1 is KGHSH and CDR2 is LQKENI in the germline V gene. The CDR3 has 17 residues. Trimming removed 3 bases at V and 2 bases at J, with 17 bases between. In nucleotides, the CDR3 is TGTGCCAGCTCACCGGCGGTGAGGGGGGGCGGCAATCAGCCCCAGCATTTT. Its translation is CASSPAVRGGGNQPQHF. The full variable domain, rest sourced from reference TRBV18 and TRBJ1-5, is NAGVMQNPRHLVRRRGQEARLRCSPMKGHSHVYWYRQLPEEGLKFMVYLQKENIIDESGMPKERFSAEFPKEGPSILRIQQVVRGDSAAYFCASSPAVRGGGNQPQHFGDGTRLSIL.

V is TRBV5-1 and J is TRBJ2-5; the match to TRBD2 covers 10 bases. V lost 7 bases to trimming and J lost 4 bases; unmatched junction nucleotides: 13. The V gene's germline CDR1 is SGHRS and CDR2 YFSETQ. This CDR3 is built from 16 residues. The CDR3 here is CASSPLGTSVGETQYF. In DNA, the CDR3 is TGCGCCAGCTCCCCTCTAGGGACTAGCGTAGGAGAGACCCAGTACTTC.

The CDR3 nucleotides are TGTGCCAGCAGTTACACGAACTGGGGCGATCCTGGCGAGCAGTACTTC. Amino acids: CASSYTNWGDPGEQYF. The chain links TRBV6-5 to TRBJ2-7, with D perhaps TRBD1 (5 bases). CDR1 is MNHEY and CDR2 is SVGAGI in the germline V gene. CDR3 size: 16 residues. Trimming left V 2 bases short and J 6 bases short, with 20 bases between.

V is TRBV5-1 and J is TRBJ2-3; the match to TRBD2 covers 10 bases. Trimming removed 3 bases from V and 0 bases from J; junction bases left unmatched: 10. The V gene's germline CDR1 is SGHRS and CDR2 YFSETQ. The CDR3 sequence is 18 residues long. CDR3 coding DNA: TGCGCCAGCAGCTCGCCGGGACTAGCGACGACTAGCACAGATACGCAGTATTTT. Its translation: CASSSPGLATTSTDTQYF.

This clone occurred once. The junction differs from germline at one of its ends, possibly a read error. The CDR3 here is CASSFGQGYAVF. CDR3 bases: TGTGCCAGCAGCTTTGGACAGGGTTACGCAGTATTT. The chain uses TRBV7-3 and TRBJ2-3; TRBD1 agrees at 8 bases. In germline, CDR1 is SGHTA, CDR2 FQGTGA. The CDR3 sequence is 12 residues long.

CDR3 amino acids: CASSTTGDYSPLHF. CDR3 DNA: TGTGCCAGTAGTACGACAGGGGATTATTCACCCCTCCACTTT. The genes are TRBV19 and TRBJ1-6, with 8 positions matching TRBD1. The CDR3 consists of 14 residues. The junction had 4 bases not matched to a gene; V was cut back by 4 bases and J by 8 bases. CDR1 LNHDA and CDR2 SQIVND come from the germline V gene (reference sequence).

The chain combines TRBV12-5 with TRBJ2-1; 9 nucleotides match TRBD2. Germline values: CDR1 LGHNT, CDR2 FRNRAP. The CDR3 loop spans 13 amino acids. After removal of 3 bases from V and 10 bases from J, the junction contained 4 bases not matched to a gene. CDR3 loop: CASGLRGGAEQFF. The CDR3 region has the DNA TGTGCTAGTGGTTTACGCGGGGGGGCGGAGCAGTTCTTC.

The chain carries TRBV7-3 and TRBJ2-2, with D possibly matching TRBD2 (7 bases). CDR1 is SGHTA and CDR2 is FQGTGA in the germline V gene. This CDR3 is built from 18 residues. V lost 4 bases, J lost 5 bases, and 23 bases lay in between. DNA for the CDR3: TGTGCCAGCAGCTACCGGTCTCGGGGGGCCGCCCAAACCGGGGAGCTGTTTTTT. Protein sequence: CASSYRSRGAAQTGELFF.

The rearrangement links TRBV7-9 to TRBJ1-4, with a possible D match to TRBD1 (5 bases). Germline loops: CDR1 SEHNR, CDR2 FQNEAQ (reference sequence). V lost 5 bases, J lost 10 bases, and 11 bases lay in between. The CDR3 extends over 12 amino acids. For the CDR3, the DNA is TGTGCCAGCAGCCTCGACAGCGGAAAACTGTTTTTT. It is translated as CASSLDSGKLFF.

Here the CDR3 DNA reads TGTGCCAGCAGTGAAGCTCCAGCCGGGGTCGCGGAGACCCAGTACTTC. Its protein product is CASSEAPAGVAETQYF. The chain recombines TRBV6-1 with TRBJ2-5, with D possibly matching TRBD2 (5 bases). In germline, CDR1 is MNHNS, CDR2 SASEGT. Trimming stripped 0 bases from V and 5 bases from J, with 16 bases between. This CDR3 comprises 16 residues.